This T cell receptor (beta chain) was captured by sequencing in a study of T cell responses to AZD1222 COVID-19 vaccine. Study results and caveats: A mostly white British donor set with more females was recruited, and clonal diversity was possibly underestimated. Two AZD1222 administrations were followed by greater Spike-specific TCR breadth and depth. Samples come after the peak T cell response, not at day 14.

With regard to this clone: The target antigen is unknown.

TCRdb keeps only in-frame clones here, not all; method: immunoSEQ multiplex PCR. Of about 140,000 clones listed, roughly nine tenths are singletons. Per the germline V gene, CDR1 is KGHSH and CDR2 is LQKENI. This CDR3 spans 12 amino acids. V was pared by 4 bases and J by 3 bases, with 5 bases between. This sequence joins TRBV18 and TRBJ2-3; no clear D gene. The sample here was peripheral blood, taken 28 days after the second dose of the MenACWY control vaccine. The TCR comes from an adult who received the MenACWY meningococcal vaccine as a control. The CDR3 nucleotides are TGTGCCAGCTCACTGTTAACAGATACGCAGTATTTT. The encoded protein is CASSLLTDTQYF.